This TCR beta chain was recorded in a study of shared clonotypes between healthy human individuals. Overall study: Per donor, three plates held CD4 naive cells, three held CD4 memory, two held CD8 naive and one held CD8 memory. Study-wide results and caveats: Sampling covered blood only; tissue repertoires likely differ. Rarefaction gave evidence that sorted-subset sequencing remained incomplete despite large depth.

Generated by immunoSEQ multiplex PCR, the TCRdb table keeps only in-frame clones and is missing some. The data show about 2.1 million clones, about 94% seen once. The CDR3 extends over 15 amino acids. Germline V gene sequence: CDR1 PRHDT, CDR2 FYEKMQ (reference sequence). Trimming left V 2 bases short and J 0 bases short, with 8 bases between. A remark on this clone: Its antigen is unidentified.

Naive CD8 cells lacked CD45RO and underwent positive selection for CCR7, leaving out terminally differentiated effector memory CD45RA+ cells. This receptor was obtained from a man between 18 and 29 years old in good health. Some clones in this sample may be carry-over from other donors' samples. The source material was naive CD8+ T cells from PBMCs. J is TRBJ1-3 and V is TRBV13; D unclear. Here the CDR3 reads CASSLSPSSGNTIYF. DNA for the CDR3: TGTGCCAGCAGCTTATCACCTTCCTCTGGAAACACCATATATTTT.